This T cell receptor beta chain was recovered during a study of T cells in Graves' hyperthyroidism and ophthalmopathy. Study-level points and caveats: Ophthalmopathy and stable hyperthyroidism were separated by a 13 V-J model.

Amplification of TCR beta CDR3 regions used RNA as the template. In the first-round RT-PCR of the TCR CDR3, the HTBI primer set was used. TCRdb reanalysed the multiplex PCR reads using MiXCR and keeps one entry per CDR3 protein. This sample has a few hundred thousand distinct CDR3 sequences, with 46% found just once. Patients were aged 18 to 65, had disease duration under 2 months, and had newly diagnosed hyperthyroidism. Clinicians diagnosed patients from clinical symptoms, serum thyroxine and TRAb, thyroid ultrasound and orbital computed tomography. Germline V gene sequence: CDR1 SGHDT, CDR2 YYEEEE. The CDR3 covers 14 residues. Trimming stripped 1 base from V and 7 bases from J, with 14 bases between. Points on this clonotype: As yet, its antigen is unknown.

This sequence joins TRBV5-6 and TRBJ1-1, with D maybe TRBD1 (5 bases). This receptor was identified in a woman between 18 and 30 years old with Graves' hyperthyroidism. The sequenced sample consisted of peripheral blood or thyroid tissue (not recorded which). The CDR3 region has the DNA TGTGCCAGCAGCTTGTTGCAGGGACGAAGTGAAGCTTTCTTT. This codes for CASSLLQGRSEAFF.